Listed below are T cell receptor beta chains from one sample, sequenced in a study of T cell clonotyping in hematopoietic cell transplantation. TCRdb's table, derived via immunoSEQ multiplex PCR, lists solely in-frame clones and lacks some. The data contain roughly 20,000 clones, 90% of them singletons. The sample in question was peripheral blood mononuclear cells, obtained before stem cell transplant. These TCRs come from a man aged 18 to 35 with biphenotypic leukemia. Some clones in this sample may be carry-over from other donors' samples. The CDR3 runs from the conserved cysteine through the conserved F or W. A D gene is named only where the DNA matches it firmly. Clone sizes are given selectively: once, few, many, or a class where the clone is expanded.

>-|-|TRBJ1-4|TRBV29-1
TGCAGCGTTAAGCTTGGGGGTGAAAAACTGTTTTTT
CSVKLGGEKLFF
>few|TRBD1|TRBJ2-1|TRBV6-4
TGTGCCAGCAGTGAGGGACAGGGCTCCTACAATGAGCAGTTCTTC
CASSEGQGSYNEQFF
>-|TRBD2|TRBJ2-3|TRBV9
TGTGCCAGCACCTTCGGGGGGGTGAGCACAGATACGCAGTATTTT
CASTFGGVSTDTQYF
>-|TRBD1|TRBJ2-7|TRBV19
TGTGCCAGTAGCGGCACAGGGGTCCAGTACGAGCAGTACTTC
CASSGTGVQYEQYF
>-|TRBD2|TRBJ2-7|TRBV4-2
TGTGCCAGCAGCCGGGGACTAGCGGACTCCTACGAGCAGTACTTC
CASSRGLADSYEQYF
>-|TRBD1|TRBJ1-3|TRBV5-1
TGCGCCAGCAGCTGGGGAACCGGGACAGCAGGAAACACCATATATTTT
CASSWGTGTAGNTIYF
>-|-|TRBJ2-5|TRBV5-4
TGTGCCAGCAGCTCCTTGACTAGAAGTCAAGAGACCCAGTACTTC
CASSSLTRSQETQYF
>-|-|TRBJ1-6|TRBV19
TGTGCCAGTAGTACGAATCACGGGACACTTGGTTCACCCCTCCACTTT
CASSTNHGTLGSPLHF
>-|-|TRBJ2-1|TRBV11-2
TGTGCCAGCAGCTTTCCCCGAGTAGGGGACAATGAGCAGTTCTTC
CASSFPRVGDNEQFF
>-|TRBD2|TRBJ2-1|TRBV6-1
TGTGCCAGCAGTGATAGGACTAGCGGGATCAGTGAGCAGTTCTTC
CASSDRTSGISEQFF
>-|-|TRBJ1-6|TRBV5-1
TGCGCCAGCAGCTCGGACCTACTACCTAATTCACCCCTCCACTTT
CASSSDLLPNSPLHF
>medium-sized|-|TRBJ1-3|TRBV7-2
TGTGCCAGCAGCTCCCCCGTGTGGGATCGGGGCACCATATATTTT
CASSSPVWDRGTIYF
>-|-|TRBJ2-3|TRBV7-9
TGTGCCAGCAGCTTAGGGACAGAGGGCACAGATACGCAGTATTTT
CASSLGTEGTDTQYF
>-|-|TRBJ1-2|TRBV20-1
TGCAGTCCCAGCCACGACTATGGCTACACCTTC
CSPSHDYGYTF
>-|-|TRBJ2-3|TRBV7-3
TGTGCCAGCAGCTTTTACGGAGGAGGGTCGACAGATACGCAGTATTTT
CASSFYGGGSTDTQYF
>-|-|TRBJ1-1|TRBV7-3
TGTGCCAGCAGCTTAACGGCCGGGCCTGAAGCTTTCTTT
CASSLTAGPEAFF
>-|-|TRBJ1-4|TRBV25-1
TGTGCCAGCAGTGAACAAGGAATCAATGAAAAACTGTTTTTT
CASSEQGINEKLFF
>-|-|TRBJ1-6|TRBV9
TGTGCCAGCAGCGCCTCCAGTCGGACCTTTGCCTCCTATAATTCACCCCTCCACTTT
CASSASSRTFASYNSPLHF
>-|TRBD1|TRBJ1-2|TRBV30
TGTGCCTGGAGGGCAGGGGGTGGCTACACCTTC
CAWRAGGGYTF
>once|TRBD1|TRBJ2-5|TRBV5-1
TGCGCCAGCAGCACTCGACAGGGGGAGGGAGAGACCCAGTACTTC
CASSTRQGEGETQYF
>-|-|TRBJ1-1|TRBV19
TGTGCCAGTAAAATGACCGATAACACTGAAGCTTTCTTT
CASKMTDNTEAFF
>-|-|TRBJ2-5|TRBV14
TGTGCCAGCAGCCAAGATTATATGGAGACCCAGTACTTC
CASSQDYMETQYF
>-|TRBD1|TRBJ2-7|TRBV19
TGTGCCAGTAGTATACCCCGAAGGGGGCGAAACTACGAGCAGTACTTC
CASSIPRRGRNYEQYF
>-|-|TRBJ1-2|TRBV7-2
TGTGCCAGCAGCTCCCTTGGGGGCAGGGCCGGCGGCTACACCTTC
CASSSLGGRAGGYTF
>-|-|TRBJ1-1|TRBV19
TGTGCCAGTAGTATGGGGGGGCCCAATGAAGCTTTCTTT
CASSMGGPNEAFF
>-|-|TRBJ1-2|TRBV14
TGTGCCAGCAGCCAAGAGAATTTACTCGGTGGCTACACCTTC
CASSQENLLGGYTF
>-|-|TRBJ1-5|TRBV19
TGTGCCAGTAGCCTTAGCGGTCAGCCCCAGCATTTT
CASSLSGQPQHF
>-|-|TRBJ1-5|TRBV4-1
TGCGCCAGCAGCCAAGCGGGGACGGAGAGTTATAGCAATCAGCCCCAGCATTTT
CASSQAGTESYSNQPQHF
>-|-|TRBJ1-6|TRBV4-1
TGCGCCAGCAGCCAGGGGATGGGGGCCTATAATTCACCCCTCCACTTT
CASSQGMGAYNSPLHF
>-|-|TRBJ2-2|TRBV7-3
TGTGCCAGCAGCTTAGGTCCTACGAACACCGGGGAGCTGTTTTTT
CASSLGPTNTGELFF
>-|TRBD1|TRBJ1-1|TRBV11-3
TGTGCCAGCAGCCCCGGCGAAGGGGGCTACGGGAACACTGAAGCTTTCTTT
CASSPGEGGYGNTEAFF
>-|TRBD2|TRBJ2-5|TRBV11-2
TGTGCCAGCAGCTTAGATACGGGGGGGGAGACCCAGTACTTC
CASSLDTGGETQYF
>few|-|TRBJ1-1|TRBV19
TGTGCCAGTAGCAGCGGACCCGGGAAAGCTTTCTTT
CASSSGPGKAFF
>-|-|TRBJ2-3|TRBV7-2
TGTGCCATCGCGCGATTAGCGGCTAGCACAGATACGCAGTATTTT
CAIARLAASTDTQYF
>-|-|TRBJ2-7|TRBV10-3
TGTGCCATCAGTGAGTCCAGAGCATACGAGCAGTACTTC
CAISESRAYEQYF
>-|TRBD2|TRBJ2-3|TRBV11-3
TGTGCCAGCAGCGGGGGACTAGCGGGAGGGTATCGTACAGATACGCAGTATTTT
CASSGGLAGGYRTDTQYF
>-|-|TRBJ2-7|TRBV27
TGTGCCAGCAGCCATACAGGAGAGCAGTACTTC
CASSHTGEQYF
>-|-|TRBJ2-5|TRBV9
TGTGCCAGCACGGGGGCCCCCGGAGAGACCCAGTACTTC
CASTGAPGETQYF
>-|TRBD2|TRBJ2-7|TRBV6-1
TGTGCCAGCAGTGGTCCGGGGGGGGAGTCCTACGAGCAGTACTTC
CASSGPGGESYEQYF
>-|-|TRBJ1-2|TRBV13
TGTGCCAGCAGCTTAGGACCCCGGCACCGCTATGGCTACACCTTC
CASSLGPRHRYGYTF
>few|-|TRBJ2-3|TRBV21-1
TGTGCCAGCAGCAAACGGCAACTAGCGGGATCAGATACGCAGTATTTT
CASSKRQLAGSDTQYF
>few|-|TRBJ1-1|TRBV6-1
TGTGCCAGCAGCTCTTGGGCATCATTGAACACTGAAGCTTTCTTT
CASSSWASLNTEAFF
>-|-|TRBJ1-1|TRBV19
TGTGCCAGTAGTATAAAAAGGGCAACTGAAGCTTTCTTT
CASSIKRATEAFF
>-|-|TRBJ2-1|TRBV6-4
TGTGCCAGCAGCCGGCGGGACGAGCCCTACAATGAGCAGTTCTTC
CASSRRDEPYNEQFF
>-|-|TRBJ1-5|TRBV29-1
TGCAGCGTAGGACAGCCCAATCAGCCCCAGCATTTT
CSVGQPNQPQHF
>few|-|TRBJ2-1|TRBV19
TGTGCCAGTAGTGACCTAGGAGGGCCCGGGGCAAATGAGCAGTTCTTC
CASSDLGGPGANEQFF
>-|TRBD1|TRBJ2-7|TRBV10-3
TGTGCCATCGGAATCCCGGGACAGGGGAATTTGGGCGATTACGAGCAGTACTTC
CAIGIPGQGNLGDYEQYF